This is a list of T cell receptor beta chains from one sample in a study of T cell responses to AZD1222 COVID-19 vaccine. Some clones are missing from TCRdb's copy, which holds only in-frame ones; the method was immunoSEQ multiplex PCR. This sample carries approximately 180,000 clones, just over 90% of them seen once, and the ten largest clones take approximately 3%. The material was peripheral blood, obtained on day 0 of AZD1222 vaccination. These receptors were taken from an adult in good health. CDR3s include the opening cysteine and the closing phenylalanine or tryptophan. D genes are given only for firm matches. Expanded clones get a size class; other rows say once, few or many, or leave the size out.

V gene	clone size	J gene	D gene	CDR3 DNA	CDR3 protein
TRBV4-1	-	TRBJ1-1	-	TGCGCCAGCAAGCCTGCCGGGACTGGCACTGAAGCTTTCTTT	CASKPAGTGTEAFF
TRBV6-2/TRBV6-3	once	TRBJ2-7	-	TGTGCCAGCAGTTACCACGATCAGGGAAACGAGCAGTACTTC	CASSYHDQGNEQYF
TRBV7-3	-	TRBJ2-5	TRBD2	TGTGCCAGCAGCCCCGGGACTAGCAAAGAGACCCAGTACTTC	CASSPGTSKETQYF
TRBV6-5	-	TRBJ1-4	TRBD1	TGTGCCAGCTGGAGACAGGGCGAAAAACTGTTTTTT	CASWRQGEKLFF
TRBV5-1	-	TRBJ1-6	-	TGCGCCAGCAGCTTGGCCGGGGGCAGCGATAATTCACCCCTCCACTTT	CASSLAGGSDNSPLHF
TRBV6-6	-	TRBJ1-6	-	TGTGCCAGCAGGCCTCTGGATAATTCACCCCTCCACTTT	CASRPLDNSPLHF
TRBV7-3	-	TRBJ2-2	-	TGTGCCAGCAGCTTAGGTGCCGGGGAGCTGTTTTTT	CASSLGAGELFF
TRBV4-3	-	TRBJ1-4	TRBD1	TGCGCCAGCAGCCAAGAGGAGTCAGGGGGGGGAACTAATGAAAAACTGTTTTTT	CASSQEESGGGTNEKLFF
TRBV4-3	-	TRBJ2-7	-	TGCGCCAGCAGCCAAAGCCGGGACGGGGGTTACGAGCAGTACTTC	CASSQSRDGGYEQYF
TRBV19	-	TRBJ2-5	TRBD2	TGTGCCAGTAGTACTAGCGGGGGGGCTGGTGAGACCCAGTACTTC	CASSTSGGAGETQYF
TRBV6-5	-	TRBJ1-1	-	TGTGCCAGTCACCCCGCGGCGGGGGAGTACACTGAAGCTTTCTTT	CASHPAAGEYTEAFF
TRBV5-6	-	TRBJ2-7	TRBD1	TGTGCCAGCAGCTTACGTCGGACAGGGGGCTACGAGCAGTACTTC	CASSLRRTGGYEQYF
TRBV6-5	-	TRBJ1-2	-	TGTGCCAGCAGCCGTGGGGCAGCCCTTAACTATGGCTACACCTTC	CASSRGAALNYGYTF
TRBV11-2	-	TRBJ2-7	TRBD2	TGTGCCAGCAGCTTGCCGGGGGGGCCCTACGAGCAGTACTTC	CASSLPGGPYEQYF
TRBV7-8	once	TRBJ1-5	TRBD1	TGTGCCAGCAGCTTCAGTGACAGGGCTCTAGGTCAGCCCCAGCATTTT	CASSFSDRALGQPQHF
TRBV6-5	once	TRBJ1-1	-	TGTGCCAGCAATCGGGAGGGGGGGACCCAAGCTTTCTTT	CASNREGGTQAFF
TRBV11-3	-	TRBJ2-2	-	TGTGCCAGCAGCTTAGGAGACGGAGGGGAGCTGTTTTTT	CASSLGDGGELFF
TRBV7-6	-	TRBJ2-7	TRBD1	TGTGCCAGCAGCTCCGTAAGTGGGGACAGTCAGACCGAGCAGTACTTC	CASSSVSGDSQTEQYF
TRBV7-2	-	TRBJ2-1	TRBD2	TGTGCCAGCAGTCGTAGCGGGGGGGCAAAGAACTCCTACAATGAGCAGTTCTTC	CASSRSGGAKNSYNEQFF
TRBV6-5	-	TRBJ1-4	-	TGTGCCAGCACCGAGGGGAATGAAAAACTGTTTTTT	CASTEGNEKLFF
TRBV7-9	-	TRBJ2-7	-	TGTGCCAGCAGCTTAAATGAAGTGGAGCAGTACTTC	CASSLNEVEQYF
TRBV25-1	-	TRBJ1-1	TRBD1	TGTGCCAGCAGTGAATCGGGACAGTTGAACACTGAAGCTTTCTTT	CASSESGQLNTEAFF
TRBV27	-	TRBJ2-3	TRBD2	TGTGCCAGCAGTTTCTTAGCGGGGGGGCCCACAGATACGCAGTATTTT	CASSFLAGGPTDTQYF
TRBV4-1	-	TRBJ2-7	-	TGCGCCAGCAGCCCGCAGGTCCTCAACTCCTACGAGCAGTACTTC	CASSPQVLNSYEQYF
TRBV7-8	-	TRBJ1-1	-	TGTGCCAGCAGCCCTACAACAGGGCACACTGAAGCTTTCTTT	CASSPTTGHTEAFF
TRBV7-9	-	TRBJ2-1	TRBD1	TGTGCCAGCAGCCGTACAGGGGGCCCCGTGGATGAGCAGTTCTTC	CASSRTGGPVDEQFF
TRBV5-4	-	TRBJ1-2	-	TGTGCCAGCAGCTTGGAAAGGGCTGGGGATGGCTACACCTTC	CASSLERAGDGYTF
TRBV2	-	TRBJ2-3	TRBD1	TGTGCCAGCATTTGGACAGGACGGGATACGCAGTATTTT	CASIWTGRDTQYF
TRBV12-3/TRBV12-4	-	TRBJ2-7	-	TGTGCCAGCAGCCCTGACAGTTCCTCGCAGTACTTC	CASSPDSSSQYF
TRBV6-1	few	TRBJ2-1	TRBD1	TGTGCCAGCAGTGAAGCGGGACAGATCGAGCAGTTCTTC	CASSEAGQIEQFF
TRBV6-5	-	TRBJ2-1	-	TGTGCCAGCATGACTTCCGTCTTGTACAATGAGCAGTTCTTC	CASMTSVLYNEQFF
TRBV7-2	once	TRBJ2-1	-	TGTGCCAGCAGCTTATCATGGGGCAGCAATGAGCAGTTCTTC	CASSLSWGSNEQFF
TRBV23-1	-	TRBJ1-3	-	TGCGCCAGCTTGCAGGCGGGAGCCGGAAACACCATATATTTT	CASLQAGAGNTIYF
TRBV6-6	-	TRBJ1-1	-	TGTGCCAGCAGACGAGAGGGGGGAATGAACACTGAAGCTTTCTTT	CASRREGGMNTEAFF
TRBV3-1/TRBV3-2	once	TRBJ2-5	-	TGTGCCAGCAACCAGAGTGGTGGGCCCAGGGGAGAGACCCAGTACTTC	CASNQSGGPRGETQYF
TRBV7-8	-	TRBJ1-2	-	TGTGCCAGCAGCTCCTCCCAGACAGCCAACTATGGCTACACCTTC	CASSSSQTANYGYTF
TRBV6-5	-	TRBJ1-2	TRBD1	TGTGCCAGCAGTTCTCAACCGGGACAGAACTATGGCTACACCTTC	CASSSQPGQNYGYTF
TRBV30	-	TRBJ1-2	TRBD1	TGTGCCTGGAGCACAGGGGTTATGGATGGCTACACCTTC	CAWSTGVMDGYTF
TRBV4-3	-	TRBJ2-2	-	TGCGCCAGCAGCCAGCAGGGGCGGGACACCGGGGAGCTGTTTTTT	CASSQQGRDTGELFF
TRBV19	-	TRBJ1-1	TRBD1	TGTGCCAGTAGTTTCACAGGGGGCACTGAAGCTTTCTTT	CASSFTGGTEAFF
TRBV7-2	-	TRBJ1-2	-	TGTGCCAGCAGCAAAGACGGCTTAAACTATGGCTACACCTTC	CASSKDGLNYGYTF
TRBV3-1/TRBV3-2	-	TRBJ2-2	TRBD2	TGTGCCAGCAGCCAAAGAGTGACTAGCGGGGCTACACTTAACACCGGGGAGCTGTTTTTT	CASSQRVTSGATLNTGELFF
TRBV19	-	TRBJ1-3	-	TGTGCCAGTAGTATGGGGCAGACCTCTGGAAACACCATATATTTT	CASSMGQTSGNTIYF
TRBV7-6	-	TRBJ1-3	-	TGTGCCAGCAGCTTAGGGGCCACAGGGAGCTCTGGAAACACCATATATTTT	CASSLGATGSSGNTIYF
TRBV12-3/TRBV12-4	-	TRBJ2-1	TRBD1	TGTGCCAGCAGTTCCGGGACAGGGAGGGAGCAGTTCTTC	CASSSGTGREQFF
TRBV3-1/TRBV3-2	-	TRBJ2-7	TRBD1	TGTGCCAGCAGCCGAGGGACAGGGGGCGCTTACGAGCAGTACTTC	CASSRGTGGAYEQYF
TRBV27	once	TRBJ2-7	-	TGTGCCAGCAGGCATAGCGGTTCTACGTACGAGCAGTACTTC	CASRHSGSTYEQYF
TRBV19	-	TRBJ1-1	TRBD1	TGTGCCAGTAGTATGGGGGCCTCAGGGGGGGCCTACACTGAAGCTTTCTTT	CASSMGASGGAYTEAFF
TRBV13	-	TRBJ1-5	TRBD1	TGTGCCAGCAGCTTCAGGGGGCCGAATCAGCCCCAGCATTTT	CASSFRGPNQPQHF
TRBV6-5	-	TRBJ1-2	-	TGTGCCAGCACCCCGAGGGGTGTGGATGGCTACACCTTC	CASTPRGVDGYTF
TRBV7-9	once	TRBJ1-1	TRBD1	TGTGCCACCCGGTCCTACAGGGGATCGAACACTGAAGCTTTCTTT	CATRSYRGSNTEAFF
TRBV7-2	-	TRBJ2-4	TRBD2	TGTGCCAGCAGCTTCAATCTTCTAGCGGGGGCCCTGGCCAAAAACATTCAGTACTTC	CASSFNLLAGALAKNIQYF
TRBV19	few	TRBJ1-1	TRBD1	TGTGCCAGTAGTAGCCGGGACAGGGGCTGGGGGGCTTTCTTT	CASSSRDRGWGAFF
TRBV18	-	TRBJ1-2	-	TGTGCCAGCTCACCCTTGGAAGCTAACTATGGCTACACCTTC	CASSPLEANYGYTF
TRBV4-2	-	TRBJ2-5	-	TGTGCCAGCAGTCCAATAATCACAACCCAGCCCCAGATCCAAGAGACCCAGTACTTC	CASSPIITTQPQIQETQYF
TRBV5-4	once	TRBJ1-6	-	TGTGCCAGCAGCTCGCGGACGGACCCTGATAATTCACCCCTCCACTTT	CASSSRTDPDNSPLHF
TRBV5-1	few	TRBJ1-5	-	TGCGCCAGCAGCTGGAGACCCTCGGGCGGGCCCCAGCATTTT	CASSWRPSGGPQHF